This T cell receptor beta chain was documented in a study of monozygotic twins with inflammatory bowel disease. For each CDR3 protein, TCRdb gives one entry from its re-call of the 5' RACE reads, without DNA. The data show around 410,000 distinct CDR3 sequences, and the top ten clones hold more than 2%. Germline CDR1 and CDR2: SGHTA and FQGNSA. CDR3 size: 14 residues. The sequencing input was blood. The TCR originated in a human donor with ulcerative colitis or Crohn's disease, or a healthy co-twin of an affected twin (not recorded which). V usage is TRBV7-2 and J usage is TRBJ2-7; TCRdb indicates TRBD1, and absent DNA this call remains unverified. This CDR3 is CASSLEGTGVEQYF.